Only a few counts were recorded for the clone carrying this T cell receptor beta chain. The data stem from a study of T cells in Graves' hyperthyroidism and ophthalmopathy. CDR1 and CDR2 (germline): MNHNS, SASEGT. Deletions cut 8 bases from V and 4 bases from J, with 11 bases between. CDR3 length: 12 residues. RNA transcripts provided the source from which TCR beta CDR3 regions were amplified. The HTBI primer set drove a first-round RT-PCR of the TCR CDR3. MiXCR was run by TCRdb on the multiplex PCR reads, yielding one entry per CDR3 protein. The sample has around 250,000 distinct CDR3 sequences, 13% to 15% seen once. The diagnostic basis comprised clinical symptoms, serum thyroxine and TRAb, thyroid ultrasound and orbital computed tomography.

The clonotype was recovered from a woman aged 40 to 55 with Graves' hyperthyroidism that later progressed to Graves' ophthalmopathy. Input material: blood. The chain links TRBV6-1 to TRBJ2-5; D is ambiguous. The CDR3 bases are TGTGCCAGCGGCCGGGTGGGAGAGACCCAGTACTTC. The encoded protein is CASGRVGETQYF.